This entry lists 26 T cell receptor beta chains sequenced from one sample in a study of monozygotic twins with inflammatory bowel disease. TCRdb re-called the 5' RACE reads and catalogs CDR3 proteins one per entry, DNA excluded. The table gives 350,000 to 500,000 distinct CDR3 sequences; the top ten clones make up roughly 2.2% of it. Specimen: blood. These receptors all stem from a human donor with ulcerative colitis or Crohn's disease, or a healthy co-twin of an affected twin (not recorded which).

V usage is TRBV12-3 or TRBV12-4 and J usage is TRBJ1-3; the D gene TCRdb calls, TRBD1, cannot be checked with no DNA. The CDR3 is 16 residues long. The CDR3 reads CASSLRGTASGNTIYF.

This rearrangement joins TRBV9 to TRBJ2-5; TCRdb designates TRBD2, a call that cannot be tested without DNA. CDR1 and CDR2 (germline): SGDLS, YYNGEE. The CDR3 consists of 16 residues. CDR3 protein: CASSVQAMAGQETQYF.

The rearrangement joins TRBV12-3 or TRBV12-4 to TRBJ1-2. The CDR3 length is 13 residues. This chain's CDR3 is CASSLTKFYGYTF.

The chain recombines TRBV5-4 with TRBJ2-1; TCRdb gives TRBD1 as the D gene, but with no DNA this cannot be confirmed. Germline lookup yields CDR1 SGHNT and CDR2 YYREEE (reference sequence). The CDR3 covers 13 residues. CDR3 in amino acids: CASMTGGYNEQFF.

The chain combines TRBV6-1 with TRBJ2-5; the D gene TCRdb calls, TRBD1, cannot be checked with no DNA. From germline, CDR1 is MNHNS and CDR2 SASEGT. The CDR3 has 16 residues. The CDR3 here is CASSPDRGTIEETQYF.

This chain joins TRBV5-6 and TRBJ1-1. The CDR3 has 11 residues. Per germline, CDR1 SGHDT and CDR2 YYEEEE. CDR3 amino acids: CASSRFLEAFF.

The chain carries TRBV7-2 and TRBJ2-3. CDR1 is SGHTA, CDR2 FQGNSA, per germline. This CDR3 spans 13 amino acids. The CDR3: CASSLLSGDTQYF.

The J gene is TRBJ2-2, the V gene TRBV5-1; the TCRdb D gene call, TRBD1, has no DNA to confirm it. This CDR3 has 15 residues. Germline V CDR1 and CDR2: SGHRS, YFSETQ. The CDR3 here is CASSPRQGYTGELFF.

The chain is built from TRBV20-1 and TRBJ1-1; checking the TCRdb D call of TRBD1 is not possible without DNA. This CDR3 has 15 amino acids. Germline V lookup: CDR1 DFQATT, CDR2 SNEGSKA (reference sequence). The CDR3 loop is CSARDLKQGAPEAFF.

V and J are TRBV5-5 and TRBJ2-3; TCRdb names TRBD2, which stays unverified in the absence of DNA. The V gene's germline CDR1 is SGHKS and CDR2 YYEKEE (reference sequence). The CDR3 extends over 16 amino acids. CDR3 in amino acids: CASSLGPGLTADTQYF.

The V gene is TRBV19, the J gene TRBJ2-3; TCRdb's D call of TRBD2 is untestable without DNA. CDR3 length: 17 residues. Germline-derived CDR1 and CDR2 are LNHDA and SQIVND (reference sequence). The CDR3 sequence is CASSLSGLAGGPDTQYF.

The J gene is TRBJ1-2, the V gene TRBV6-1; absent DNA, TCRdb's TRBD1 call cannot be checked. Germline V gene data show CDR1 as MNHNS and CDR2 as SASEGT. The CDR3 contains 15 residues. CDR3 in amino acids: CASRDRDRGTKGYTF.

This chain connects TRBV4-1 to TRBJ2-1; TCRdb's D gene call, TRBD2, goes unchecked for lack of DNA. Germline CDR1 and CDR2: MGHRA and YSYEKL. This CDR3 contains 15 residues. The CDR3: CASSPGLASGNEQFF.

The chain combines TRBV7-9 with TRBJ2-7; TCRdb's assignment of TRBD1 cannot be checked, as there is no DNA. The CDR3 sequence is 17 residues long. Germline CDR1 and CDR2: SEHNR and FQNEAQ (reference sequence). The CDR3 reads CASSLSAAGGAVFEQYF.

This rearrangement joins TRBV5-1 to TRBJ2-1; TCRdb names TRBD2, which stays unverified in the absence of DNA. The CDR3 has 15 amino acids. CDR1 is SGHRS and CDR2 is YFSETQ in the germline V gene. The CDR3: CASSISGGGGAEQFF.

The chain carries TRBV5-1 and TRBJ2-1; TCRdb picks TRBD1, but there is no DNA to check that call. Germline CDR1 is SGHRS and CDR2 is YFSETQ. The CDR3 has 15 amino acids. The CDR3 is CARSLGGQGYNEQFF.

The chain employs TRBV15 and TRBJ2-1. The CDR3 contains 14 residues. The germline gives CDR1 LNHNV, CDR2 YYDKDF (reference sequence). Here the CDR3 reads CATSRDSGYNEQFF.

The rearrangement joins TRBV19 to TRBJ2-1; the D gene TCRdb calls, TRBD1, cannot be checked with no DNA. CDR3 size: 13 residues. CDR1 is LNHDA, CDR2 SQIVND, per germline (reference sequence). CDR3 region: CASSISVGVEQFF.

The chain combines TRBV20-1 with TRBJ2-4; TCRdb's D gene call, TRBD2, goes unchecked for lack of DNA. Germline V lookup: CDR1 DFQATT, CDR2 SNEGSKA (reference sequence). This CDR3 has 16 amino acids. The chain's CDR3 is CSARPSGGIAKNIQYF.

The genes are TRBV19 and TRBJ1-2; TCRdb's D call, TRBD1, is unchecked because there is no DNA. Germline CDR1 LNHDA, CDR2 SQIVND (reference sequence). The CDR3 sequence is 15 residues long. CDR3: CASDDGGLRNYGYTF.

The chain carries TRBV10-3 and TRBJ2-7; TCRdb's D call, TRBD2, is unchecked because there is no DNA. CDR3 size: 15 residues. Looked up from germline, CDR1 is ENHRY and CDR2 is SYGVKD. CDR3 sequence: CAISESRAGVGEQYF.

The chain recombines TRBV5-1 with TRBJ2-1; TCRdb calls TRBD1, which cannot be checked without DNA. Germline values: CDR1 SGHRS, CDR2 YFSETQ. The CDR3 contains 16 residues. The CDR3 spells CASSRQGDRVYNEQFF.

V and J are TRBV14 and TRBJ2-7; as DNA is missing, the TRBD2 call by TCRdb cannot be tested. Per the germline V gene, CDR1 is SGHDN and CDR2 is FVKESK. CDR3 length equals 15 residues. The CDR3 region is CASSQLIRGTYEQYF.

This chain connects TRBV2 to TRBJ2-7; as DNA is missing, the TRBD1 call by TCRdb cannot be tested. Germline V gives CDR1 SNHLY, CDR2 FYNNEI. The CDR3 is made up of 13 amino acids. The CDR3: CASSGTGGNEQYF.

The CDR3 sequence is CSASRGASGGNEQFF. V is TRBV20-1 and J is TRBJ2-1; TCRdb's D call, TRBD2, is unchecked because there is no DNA. Germline V gives CDR1 DFQATT, CDR2 SNEGSKA (reference sequence). This CDR3 has 15 residues.

The gene calls are TRBV5-1 and TRBJ2-7; TCRdb proposes TRBD1, but this gene call is untestable without DNA. CDR3 length equals 16 residues. Germline V gene lookup returns CDR1 SGHRS and CDR2 YFSETQ. The CDR3 here is CASSSSTGTGAYEQYF.